Following are 30 T cell receptor beta chains from one sample sequenced in a study. MiXCR, applied by TCRdb to the 5' RACE reads, yields one record per CDR3 protein. The sample contains tens of thousands of distinct CDR3 sequences, under 25% of which appear only once. Cells sorted as Tregs were CD4+, CD25+ and CD127-/low. The sequenced sample was Tregs sorted from blood. All receptors derive from a female donor with breast cancer.

The chain recombines TRBV6-5 with TRBJ2-3; 12 bases line up with TRBD2. V gave up 4 bases and J gave up 0 bases; unmatched junction bases: 5. The CDR3 covers 17 residues. Per germline, CDR1 MNHEY and CDR2 SVGAGI. In DNA, the CDR3 is TGTGCCAGCAGTTCGTCCGGGACTAGCGGGAGCACAGATACGCAGTATTTT. Translated: CASSSSGTSGSTDTQYF.

A remark on this clonotype: A much larger clone sits a single nucleotide away, making a read error possible. The rearrangement joins TRBV20-1 to TRBJ2-7, with D possibly called TRBD1 or TRBD2 (5 bases each). CDR1 and CDR2 from the germline V gene are DFQATT and SNEGSKA (reference sequence). Trimming took off 0 bases at V and 7 bases at J, with 16 bases between the two ends. The CDR3 runs 14 residues. CDR3 DNA sequence: TGCAGTGCTAGAGAGACTAACTGGGGGTGGGAGCAGTACTTC. Amino acids: CSARETNWGWEQYF.

J is TRBJ2-5 and V is TRBV27, with 11 bases matching TRBD1. Germline V gives CDR1 MNHEY, CDR2 SMNVEV (reference sequence). V shed 6 bases, J shed 5 bases, and the junction held 20 bases outside the gene matches. There are 19 residues in the CDR3. The CDR3 DNA follows: TGTGCCAGCAGCGGCCTCCGGGACAGGGGGTCCCAGAGTGAGGAGACCCAGTACTTC. This gives the protein CASSGLRDRGSQSEETQYF.

The sample holds many counts of this clonotype. The chain uses TRBV27 and TRBJ2-2; D not resolved. Between the trimmed V and J ends, which lost 0 bases and 6 bases, there was a span of 2 bases. Germline-derived CDR1 and CDR2 are MNHEY and SMNVEV (reference sequence). CDR3 length: 12 residues. The CDR3 is CASSLSPGELFF. CDR3 sequence (DNA): TGTGCCAGCAGTTTATCTCCCGGGGAGCTGTTTTTT.

The gene calls are TRBV6-6 and TRBJ2-1; 13 bases agree with TRBD2. With V trimmed by 5 bases and J by 4 bases, 5 bases remained unmatched. The germline CDR1 and CDR2 sequences are MNHNY and SVGAGI (reference sequence). This CDR3 has 16 residues. The CDR3: CASSRLAGGFYNEQFF. In nucleotides, the CDR3 is TGTGCCAGCAGTAGACTAGCGGGAGGATTTTACAATGAGCAGTTCTTC.

This clonotype was counted at least ten times. V gene TRBV12-3 or TRBV12-4 combines with J gene TRBJ2-2, with D possibly being TRBD1 (6 bases). V lost 6 bases, J lost 2 bases, and 19 bases lay in between. CDR3 length: 17 residues. The CDR3 region has the DNA TGTGCCAGCAGCCTGAAAATACGGGACACCAACACCGGGGAGCTGTTTTTT. Protein: CASSLKIRDTNTGELFF.

This clonotype has only a few counts. This rearrangement joins TRBV25-1 to TRBJ2-7; TRBD1 might be the D (5 bases). CDR1 MGHDK and CDR2 SYGVNS come from the germline V gene. The CDR3 covers 15 residues. V was shortened by 5 bases and J by 7 bases, with 21 bases between the two germline ends. The CDR3 region has the DNA TGTGCCAGCAGTTCAGCAAGGGGATTTTTAGGGGAGCAGTACTTC. This translates into CASSSARGFLGEQYF.

This clonotype has ten or more counts. This chain connects TRBV7-2 to TRBJ2-7, with 9 bases aligning to TRBD1. Trimming removed 1 base from V and 2 bases from J; junction bases left unmatched: 6. Germline V CDR1 and CDR2: SGHTA, FQGNSA. The CDR3 has 16 amino acids. This CDR3 is CASSLGRQGEPYEQYF. The DNA for the CDR3 is TGTGCCAGCAGCTTAGGAAGACAGGGGGAGCCCTACGAGCAGTACTTC.

Only a few counts were recorded for this clonotype. V usage is TRBV13 and J usage is TRBJ2-2; D gene unclear. The germline V and J ends were trimmed by 5 bases and 1 base, with 2 bases remaining between them. The CDR3 spans 12 residues. Germline CDR1 is PRHDT and CDR2 is FYEKMQ (reference sequence). CDR3 nucleotide sequence: TGTGCCAGCAGCCGGAACACCGGGGAGCTGTTTTTT. This translates into CASSRNTGELFF.

The count of this clonotype is one. With a much larger clone just one base away, this may be a read error. The CDR3 coding sequence is TGCGCCAGCGGCCAAGAAGGCAGGAATCAGCCCCAGCATTTT. This codes for CASGQEGRNQPQHF. The chain uses TRBV4-1 and TRBJ1-5; D is uncertain. Germline CDR1 MGHRA, CDR2 YSYEKL. The CDR3 is made up of 14 amino acids.

This clonotype is categorized as medium-sized (0.01 to 0.1%). CDR3 nucleotide sequence: TGCGCCAGCAGCCAAGATACTGGGGCAGCTAATTCCTACAATGAGCAGTTCTTC. It yields the protein CASSQDTGAANSYNEQFF. The chain couples TRBV4-3 to TRBJ2-1, with D perhaps matching TRBD1 (5 bases). The CDR3 totals 18 residues. Germline loops: CDR1 LGHNA, CDR2 YSLEER. V dropped 0 bases and J dropped 1 base, with 16 bases sitting between them.

The rearrangement links TRBV9 to TRBJ2-1; 10 positions agree with TRBD2. There are 20 residues in the CDR3. Germline V gene lookup returns CDR1 SGDLS and CDR2 YYNGEE. V shed 4 bases, J shed 0 bases, and the junction held 16 bases outside the gene matches. CDR3 residues: CASSKREGWTSGSSYNEQFF. The CDR3 DNA sequence: TGTGCCAGCAGCAAACGGGAAGGGTGGACTAGCGGTTCCTCCTACAATGAGCAGTTCTTC.

In the case of this clonotype: One base away lies a much larger clone, so this may be a sequencing read error. The genes are TRBV4-1 and TRBJ2-3, with no clear D. The CDR3 loop spans 15 amino acids. Per germline, CDR1 MGHRA and CDR2 YSYEKL. Trimming removed 4 bases from V and 6 bases from J, with 17 bases in between. The CDR3 spells CASSLTGRTMDTQYF. The DNA for the CDR3 is TGCGCCAGCAGCCTTACGGGTCGGACCATGGATACGCAGTATTTT.

This clonotype was seen a handful of times. The chain couples TRBV20-1 to TRBJ2-4, with D possibly matching TRBD2 (6 bases). Germline V gene data show CDR1 as DFQATT and CDR2 as SNEGSKA (reference sequence). The CDR3 covers 16 residues. Trimming shortened V by 0 bases and J by 4 bases, and 16 bases separated the two germline ends. The CDR3 spells CSARDDGGGMKNIQYF. In DNA, the CDR3 is TGCAGTGCTAGAGATGACGGAGGAGGGATGAAAAACATTCAGTACTTC.

The chain combines TRBV20-1 with TRBJ2-7, with TRBD2 matching over 8 bases. V lost 1 base and J lost 2; bases outside the gene matches: 7. The CDR3 sequence is 15 residues long. The germline V gene encodes CDR1 DFQATT and CDR2 SNEGSKA (reference sequence). The CDR3 bases are TGCAGTGCTAGAGGGAATAGCGGGAAGGCCTACGAGCAGTACTTC. Translation gives CSARGNSGKAYEQYF.

As concerns this clonotype: Sequence at one end of the junction differs from germline and may be a read error. This chain links TRBV27 with TRBJ2-3; 9 bases line up with TRBD1. CDR3 length: 14 residues. The germline gives CDR1 MNHEY, CDR2 SMNVEV (reference sequence). CDR3 region: CASSPGTGIDSQYF. As DNA, the CDR3 is TGTGCCAGCAGTCCAGGGACAGGGATAGATTCGCAGTATTTT.

Here the CDR3 reads CSARTGALSYGYTF. For the CDR3, the DNA is TGCAGTGCGCGAACAGGGGCGCTCAGCTATGGCTACACCTTC. The chain employs TRBV20-1 and TRBJ1-2, with 7 positions matching TRBD1. This CDR3 is 14 amino acids long. Germline V gives CDR1 DFQATT, CDR2 SNEGSKA (reference sequence). The junction had 11 bases not matched to a gene; V was cut back by 6 bases and J by 4 bases.

As to this clonotype: A read error may be the cause here, since a much bigger clone is one base away. This chain uses TRBV2 with TRBJ2-2; D ambiguous. CDR1 and CDR2 from the germline V gene are SNHLY and FYNNEI. The CDR3 is 14 amino acids. Trimming removed 7 bases from V and 4 bases from J, with 13 bases in between. CDR3 amino acids: CASITATITGELFF. In DNA form, the CDR3 reads TGTGCCAGCATTACGGCCACGATCACCGGGGAGCTGTTTTTT.

As regards this clonotype: Lacking the conserved final phenylalanine or tryptophan, this CDR3 likely reflects a read error. The genes are TRBV9 and TRBJ2-3, with D uncertain. V lost 1 base, J lost 0 bases, and 12 bases lay in between. CDR3 length: 16 amino acids. Germline V CDR1 and CDR2: SGDLS, YYNGEE. This CDR3 is CASSVHLKDSTDTQYL. CDR3 coding DNA: TGTGCCAGCAGCGTACATCTGAAAGATAGCACAGATACGCAGTATCTT.

This clonotype was seen ten or more times. The chain joins TRBV30 to TRBJ2-5; 11 nucleotides align to TRBD2. The CDR3 spans 13 residues. Germline CDR1 is GTSNPN and CDR2 is SVGIG (reference sequence). The J segment lost 5 bases and the V segment lost 3 bases, leaving 2 bases of the junction unmatched. CDR3 protein: CAWRLAGAETQYF. In nucleotides, the CDR3 is TGTGCCTGGAGACTAGCGGGAGCTGAGACCCAGTACTTC.

The rearrangement joins TRBV4-2 to TRBJ2-7, with 10 bases fitting TRBD1. Looked up from germline, CDR1 is LGHNA and CDR2 is YNFKEQ. Trimming at V came to 4 bases and at J to 3 bases, leaving 3 bases not matched to a gene. This CDR3 is 14 amino acids long. The CDR3 loop is CASSRTGGGYEQYF. Written as DNA, the CDR3 is TGTGCCAGCAGCCGGACAGGGGGGGGCTACGAGCAGTACTTC.

This clonotype was counted a few times. The chain carries TRBV27 and TRBJ1-5; TRBD1 is a possible D gene (5 bases). The CDR3 is 17 residues long. Germline CDR1 and CDR2: MNHEY and SMNVEV (reference sequence). The V end was cut by 1 base, the J end by 0 bases, with 13 bases between. CDR3: CASSLFHDSYSNQPQHF. In DNA, the CDR3 is TGTGCCAGCAGTTTATTCCACGACAGTTATAGCAATCAGCCCCAGCATTTT.

This clonotype occurred many times. This chain joins TRBV4-1 and TRBJ2-7, with D possibly being TRBD1 (6 bases). Germline CDR1 reads MGHRA; CDR2 reads YSYEKL. The CDR3 sequence is 15 residues long. The ends were cut back, 1 base at V and 0 bases at J, with 10 bases in the middle. CDR3 sequence (DNA): TGCGCCAGCAGCCAAGCGTCAGGGGCCTCCTACGAGCAGTACTTC. Amino acid sequence: CASSQASGASYEQYF.

This clonotype was counted at least ten times. CDR3 DNA sequence: TGTGCCAGCAGCTTCGGCCCTAGCAGCTACAATGAGCAGTTCTTC. As protein: CASSFGPSSYNEQFF. The V gene is TRBV5-6, the J gene TRBJ2-1; possibly TRBD2 for D (5 bases). Germline-derived CDR1 and CDR2 are SGHDT and YYEEEE. This CDR3 comprises 15 residues. Trimming left V 2 bases short and J 3 bases short, with 12 bases between.

The chain uses TRBV7-6 and TRBJ2-1; D gene unclear. The CDR3 is 14 residues long. Germline assignment: CDR1 SGHVS and CDR2 FNYEAQ. V was trimmed by 0 bases and J by 6 bases, leaving 9 bases between them. The CDR3 nucleotides are TGTGCCAGCAGCTTAGCGGGGTATTCCAATGAGCAGTTCTTC. Residues: CASSLAGYSNEQFF.

This clonotype has ten or more counts. The rearrangement uses TRBV5-1 and TRBJ1-2, with a weak D call TRBD1 (6 bases). The CDR3 covers 13 residues. Germline values: CDR1 SGHRS, CDR2 YFSETQ. The V gene lost 3 bases and the J gene lost 8 bases, with 14 bases spanning the gap. CDR3 nucleotides: TGCGCCAGCAGCTCAACAGGGCAACGGGGCTACACCTTC. Its translation is CASSSTGQRGYTF.

To note about this clonotype: A single base separates this from a much larger clone, so it may be a read error. The V and J genes are TRBV5-1 and TRBJ2-3; 8 nucleotides agree with TRBD2. CDR3 length: 15 amino acids. The J segment lost 5 bases and the V segment lost 0 bases, leaving 5 bases of the junction unmatched. Germline V gene lookup returns CDR1 SGHRS and CDR2 YFSETQ. CDR3 region: CASSLEAGDIDTQYF. The CDR3 DNA reads TGCGCCAGCAGCTTGGAAGCGGGAGATATAGATACGCAGTATTTT.

This clonotype is labeled as medium-sized (0.01 to 0.1%). V gene TRBV4-1 combines with J gene TRBJ2-5, with D perhaps TRBD1 (6 bases). Germline V gives CDR1 MGHRA, CDR2 YSYEKL. Trimming pared 0 bases from V and 7 bases from J, leaving 18 bases between. This CDR3 region has 16 residues. CDR3 in amino acids: CASSQDQDSPVGTQYF. CDR3 in DNA: TGCGCCAGCAGCCAAGATCAGGACAGCCCGGTGGGGACCCAGTACTTC.

This clonotype was seen a few times. CDR3 in amino acids: CATSDYPGTGEQFF. The CDR3 DNA sequence: TGTGCCACCAGTGATTATCCAGGGACGGGTGAGCAGTTCTTC. The genes are TRBV24-1 and TRBJ2-1, with D perhaps TRBD1 or TRBD2 (5 bases each). The ends were cut back, 2 bases at V and 9 bases at J, with 13 bases in the middle. In germline, CDR1 is KGHDR, CDR2 SFDVKD. This CDR3 has 14 amino acids.

This clonotype was seen a few times. The rearrangement links TRBV7-2 to TRBJ2-7; D uncertain. V was trimmed by 5 bases and J by 0 bases, leaving 26 bases between them. The CDR3 extends over 19 amino acids. Germline CDR1 and CDR2: SGHTA and FQGNSA. In DNA, the CDR3 is TGTGCCAGCAGCCATAATCCCCGTTTCACAGACCCTATCTCCTACGAGCAGTACTTC. Its translation is CASSHNPRFTDPISYEQYF. The entire variable domain, with the rest obtained from reference TRBV7-2 and TRBJ2-7, is as follows: GAGVSQSPSNKVTEKGKDVELRCDPISGHTALYWYRQSLGQGLEFLIYFQGNSAPDKSGLPSDRFSAERTGGSVSTLTIQRTQQEDSAVYLCASSHNPRFTDPISYEQYFGPGTRLTVT.